This T cell receptor (beta chain) derives from a study of T cells in Graves' hyperthyroidism and ophthalmopathy. At the level of the study: Peripheral blood collection took place at initial diagnosis, before any treatment.

The PBMCs were sourced from fresh peripheral blood (about 10 ml). Amplified TCR beta CDR3 regions came from RNA transcripts. Researchers ran a first-round RT-PCR on the TCR CDR3 using the HTBI primer set. TCRdb re-called the multiplex PCR reads with MiXCR, one entry per CDR3 protein. This sample has about 560,000 distinct CDR3 sequences; over 15% occur once, and the top ten carry about 17%. The sequenced material came from blood. This TCR was recovered from a woman aged 18-30 years with Graves' hyperthyroidism.

The CDR3: CASSDRASLSGNTIYF. CDR3 bases: TGTGCCAGCAGTGACAGAGCATCACTCTCTGGAAACACCATATATTTT. J is TRBJ1-3 and V is TRBV6-1; no clear D. The germline V gene encodes CDR1 MNHNS and CDR2 SASEGT. CDR3 length equals 16 residues. V was pared by 3 bases and J by 0 bases, with 12 bases between.